This TCR beta chain was recorded in a study of blood T cell repertoires in COVID-19 (dated by TCRdb to 2018 to 2021). As for the study more broadly: Samples covering the acute and convalescent phases of COVID-19 were provided by collaborators in the United States, Italy and Spain. The samples were drawn from two sources: the first 160 participants of the ongoing ImmuneRACE study, and fewer than 1,500 subjects contributed by 6 global collaborators. Subjects who had been exposed to COVID-19, were actively infected with it, or had recovered from it provided the deeply sampled blood TCRbeta repertoires that made up the dataset. A freely available public database, intended as a resource for researchers studying the immune response to SARS-CoV-2, is where the repertoires were released. The sample metadata nearly always contained a de-identified subject ID, COVID-19 status, age in years and sex. The material from the prospective study consisted of cDNA or gDNA derived from T cells, B-cell-depleted T cells, or PBMCs. Where HLA class I and class II types were available, the types were taken from metadata supplied by the sample provider, not from assay-based typing.

Comment on this clone: Its target antigen remains unknown. Base qualities were left out, and no much larger clone turns up one base away.

The cysteine opens and the phenylalanine closes a CDR3 of 14 amino acids. The DNA shown is the 42-base CDR3, in frame from base 1. CDR1 KGHSH and CDR2 LQKENI were looked up in the germline V gene. V ends up 4 bases short and J 6 bases short, with an unmatched junction base count of 5. TCRbeta CDR3 regions were amplified from genomic DNA using the immunoSEQ Assay, a bias-controlled multiplex PCR. The paper's processing steps were these. Nucleated cell counts per sample were estimated from amplification of reference gene primers within the assay. To quantify the absolute abundance of each unique TCRbeta CDR3 rearrangement, sequence reads were collapsed and filtered. For each sample, productive Simpson clonality was calculated as the square root of Simpson's diversity index over productive rearrangements. The source is immuneACCESS, and TCRdb retained only in-frame sequences with V and J called. Part of the clones is not carried over; for the studies checked, unresolved V genes explain less than half of this, and the remainder is unexplained. That table is the source of V, J and clone size, and D and trimming were worked out from the DNA. Within this sample are approximately 500,000 clones, with about 89% of them counted one time only. Roughly 7.3% of the sample comes from the top ten.

One collaborating source in Seattle enrolled patients during active infection and followed them longitudinally through the course of disease. Collaborating institutions collected whole blood in K2EDTA tubes following their own protocols. Collaborator samples were shipped for TCRbeta analysis as frozen whole blood, isolated PBMCs, or DNA extracted from either sample type. The paper as a whole reports these results and caveats: Clinical and demographic metadata were provided uncurated, with the amount varying by source and participant.

Recombination connected TRBV18 to TRBJ2-7; TRBD1 fits 11 bases in the junction. This TCR was recovered from a woman in her forties or fifties with COVID-19, enrolled during active disease. Material: peripheral blood. The CDR3 has the sequence CASSRTGTGGEQYF. The DNA sequence is TGTGCCAGCTCACGGACCGGGACAGGGGGCGAGCAGTACTTC.